The 10 T cell receptor beta chains below come from one sample, sequenced in a study of blood T cell repertoires in COVID-19. Profiled with immunoSEQ multiplex PCR; TCRdb holds only in-frame clones, not every one. The sample contains more than 65,000 clones, 75% to 85% of which appear only once. The sequenced material came from peripheral blood. Receptors were obtained from a man aged 25-40 years with COVID-19, enrolled during active disease.

V and J are TRBV27 and TRBJ1-5; D perhaps matches TRBD1 (5 bases). The CDR3 contains 13 residues. CDR1 and CDR2 from the germline V gene are MNHEY and SMNVEV (reference sequence). The V end was cut by 4 bases, the J end by 6 bases, with 10 bases between. This chain's CDR3 is CASSYGGGQPQHF. CDR3 nucleotides: TGTGCCAGCAGTTACGGGGGGGGTCAGCCCCAGCATTTT.

Here the CDR3 DNA reads TGCGCCAGCAGTGGGGGACAGGGGGTTTTGAACGAGCAGTACTTC. This encodes CASSGGQGVLNEQYF. The chain uses TRBV5-1 and TRBJ2-7; 11 bases agree with TRBD1. V gave up 5 bases and J gave up 5 bases; unmatched junction bases: 9. This CDR3 region has 15 residues. Germline V gene data show CDR1 as SGHRS and CDR2 as YFSETQ.

V usage is TRBV5-1 and J usage is TRBJ2-2; 15 bases are a match to TRBD2. Germline V CDR1 and CDR2: SGHRS, YFSETQ. CDR3 size: 16 residues. V shed 4 bases, J shed 6 bases, and the junction held 4 bases outside the gene matches. The CDR3 DNA follows: TGCGCCAGCAGCATCGGACTAGCGGGAGGGCCCGGGGAGCTGTTTTTT. It yields the protein CASSIGLAGGPGELFF.

The rearrangement uses TRBV9 and TRBJ2-3; D may be TRBD2 (6 bases). The V gene lost 4 bases and the J gene lost 5 bases, with 17 bases spanning the gap. This CDR3 has 15 amino acids. CDR1 and CDR2 (germline): SGDLS, YYNGEE. CDR3 coding DNA: TGTGCCAGCAGCCTCACCGCGGGATTGGGAGATACGCAGTATTTT. Translated, it gives CASSLTAGLGDTQYF.

The V and J genes are TRBV6-4 and TRBJ1-6; D is unresolved. The CDR3 has 13 residues. Trimming took 0 bases from V and 8 from J, leaving 5 bases between them. CDR1 is MRHNA and CDR2 is SNTAGT in the germline V gene. For the CDR3, the DNA is TGTGCCAGCAGTGACTCTCGGGATTCACCCCTCCACTTT. Amino acids: CASSDSRDSPLHF.

As regards this clone: The junction departs from germline at one end; a sequencing error may be responsible. The chain couples TRBV7-9 to TRBJ2-1, with a weak D call TRBD2 (6 bases). The CDR3 runs to 13 residues. CDR1 and CDR2 (germline): SEHNR, FQNEAQ (reference sequence). CDR3 amino acids: CASSRGTQDEQLF. DNA of the CDR3: TGTGCCAGCAGCCGCGGGACCCAGGATGAGCAGCTCTTC.

This clone showed up just a few times. V is TRBV30 and J is TRBJ1-1, with D unresolved. This CDR3 comprises 14 residues. The V end was cut by 3 bases, the J end by 5 bases, with 16 bases between. Germline-derived CDR1 and CDR2 are GTSNPN and SVGIG (reference sequence). As DNA, the CDR3 is TGTGCCTGGAGAGGTCGGGTCTTGAGGACTGAAGCTTTCTTT. Its translation: CAWRGRVLRTEAFF.

The genes are TRBV11-2 and TRBJ1-1; a possible D gene is TRBD1 (5 bases). CDR3 length equals 15 residues. Trimming removed 4 bases at V and 2 bases at J, with 14 bases between. The germline V gene encodes CDR1 SGHAT and CDR2 FQNNGV. CDR3 sequence: CASSYLGGGNTEAFF. The CDR3 nucleotides are TGTGCCAGCAGCTATCTGGGGGGAGGTAACACTGAAGCTTTCTTT.

This chain connects TRBV19 to TRBJ2-7; 14 bases are shared with TRBD2. The junction had 6 bases not matched to a gene; V was cut back by 3 bases and J by 5 bases. Germline CDR1 is LNHDA and CDR2 is SQIVND (reference sequence). The CDR3 consists of 16 residues. The CDR3 DNA follows: TGTGCCAGTAGTATCCGGACTAGCGGGAGGATCCACGAGCAGTACTTC. This gives the protein CASSIRTSGRIHEQYF. The full variable domain, rest sourced from reference TRBV19 and TRBJ2-7, is DGGITQSPKYLFRKEGQNVTLSCEQNLNHDAMYWYRQDPGQGLRLIYYSQIVNDFQKGDIAEGYSVSREKKESFPLTVTSAQKNPTAFYLCASSIRTSGRIHEQYFGPGTRLTVT.

This clone was detected once. V gene TRBV2 combines with J gene TRBJ1-5, with 9 nucleotides matching TRBD1. CDR1 is SNHLY, CDR2 FYNNEI, per germline. The CDR3 is 15 residues long. The J segment lost 4 bases and the V segment lost 5 bases, leaving 6 bases of the junction unmatched. The CDR3 bases are TGTGCCAGCAGTATCGGACAGGGGCTAAATCAGCCCCAGCATTTT. It is translated as CASSIGQGLNQPQHF.